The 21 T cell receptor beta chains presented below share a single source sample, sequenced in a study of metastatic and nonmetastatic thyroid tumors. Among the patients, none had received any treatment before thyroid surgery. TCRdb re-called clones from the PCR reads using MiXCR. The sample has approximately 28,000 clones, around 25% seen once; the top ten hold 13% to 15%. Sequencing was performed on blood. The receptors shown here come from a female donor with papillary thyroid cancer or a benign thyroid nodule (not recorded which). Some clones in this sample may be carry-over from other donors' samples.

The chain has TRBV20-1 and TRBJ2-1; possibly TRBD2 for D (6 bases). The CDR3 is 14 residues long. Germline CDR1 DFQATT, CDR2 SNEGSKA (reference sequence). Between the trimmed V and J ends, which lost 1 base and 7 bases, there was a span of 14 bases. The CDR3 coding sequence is TGCAGTGCTAGAGGTGCGGCGGGGTTTAATGAGCAGTTCTTC. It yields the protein CSARGAAGFNEQFF.

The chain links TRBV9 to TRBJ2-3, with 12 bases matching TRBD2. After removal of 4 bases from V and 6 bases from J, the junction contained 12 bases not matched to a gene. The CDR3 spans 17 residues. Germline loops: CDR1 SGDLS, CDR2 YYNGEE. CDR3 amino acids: CASSTPSGGAPEDTQYF. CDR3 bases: TGTGCCAGCAGCACCCCTAGCGGGGGGGCTCCAGAGGATACGCAGTATTTT. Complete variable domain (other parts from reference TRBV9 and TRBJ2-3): DSGVTQTPKHLITATGQRVTLRCSPRSGDLSVYWYQQSLDQGLQFLIQYYNGEERAKGNILERFSAQQFPDLHSELNLSSLELGDSALYFCASSTPSGGAPEDTQYFGPGTRLTVL.

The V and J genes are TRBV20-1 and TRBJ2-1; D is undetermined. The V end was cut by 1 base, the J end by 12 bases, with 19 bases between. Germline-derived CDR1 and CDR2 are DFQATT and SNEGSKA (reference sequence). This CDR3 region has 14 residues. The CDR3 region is CSARVRVGSRRQFF. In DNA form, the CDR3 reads TGCAGTGCTAGAGTTAGGGTTGGTAGTCGGCGGCAGTTCTTC.

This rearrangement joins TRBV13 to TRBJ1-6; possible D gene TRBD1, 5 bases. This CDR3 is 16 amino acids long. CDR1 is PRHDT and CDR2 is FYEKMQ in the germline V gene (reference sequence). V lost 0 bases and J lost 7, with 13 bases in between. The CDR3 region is CASSLGHGGVNSPLHF. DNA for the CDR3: TGTGCCAGCAGCTTAGGACACGGGGGGGTCAATTCACCCCTCCACTTT. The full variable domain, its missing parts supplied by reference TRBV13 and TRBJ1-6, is AAGVIQSPRHLIKEKRETATLKCYPIPRHDTVYWYQQGPGQDPQFLISFYEKMQSDKGSIPDRFSAQQFSDYHSELNMSSLELGDSALYFCASSLGHGGVNSPLHFGNGTRLTVT.

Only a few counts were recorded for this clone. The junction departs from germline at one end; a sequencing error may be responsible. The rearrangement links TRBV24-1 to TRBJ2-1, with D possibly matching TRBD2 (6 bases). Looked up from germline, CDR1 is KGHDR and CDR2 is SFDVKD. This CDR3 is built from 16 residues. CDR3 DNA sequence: TGTGCCATCAGTGATTTTGGGCTAGCGCGAATGTATGAGCAGTTCTTC. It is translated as CAISDFGLARMYEQFF.

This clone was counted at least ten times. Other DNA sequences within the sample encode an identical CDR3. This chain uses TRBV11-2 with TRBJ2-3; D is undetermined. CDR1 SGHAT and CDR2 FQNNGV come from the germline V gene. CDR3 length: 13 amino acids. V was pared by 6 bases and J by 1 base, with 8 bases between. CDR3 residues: CASSVRRTDTQYF. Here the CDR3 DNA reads TGTGCCAGCAGTGTCAGGCGCACAGATACGCAGTATTTT.

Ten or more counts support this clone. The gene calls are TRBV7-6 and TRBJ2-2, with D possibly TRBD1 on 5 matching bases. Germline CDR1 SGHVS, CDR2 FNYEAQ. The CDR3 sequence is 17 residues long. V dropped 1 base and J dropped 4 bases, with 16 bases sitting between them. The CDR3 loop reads CASSLVIGQGATGELFF. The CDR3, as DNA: TGTGCCAGCAGCTTAGTAATCGGCCAGGGTGCCACCGGGGAGCTGTTTTTT.

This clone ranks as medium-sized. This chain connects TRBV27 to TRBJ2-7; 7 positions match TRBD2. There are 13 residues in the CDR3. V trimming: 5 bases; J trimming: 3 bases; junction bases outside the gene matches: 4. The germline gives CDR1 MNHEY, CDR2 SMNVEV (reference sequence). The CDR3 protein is CASSRGTIYEQYF. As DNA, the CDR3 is TGTGCCAGCAGTCGAGGGACTATCTACGAGCAGTACTTC.

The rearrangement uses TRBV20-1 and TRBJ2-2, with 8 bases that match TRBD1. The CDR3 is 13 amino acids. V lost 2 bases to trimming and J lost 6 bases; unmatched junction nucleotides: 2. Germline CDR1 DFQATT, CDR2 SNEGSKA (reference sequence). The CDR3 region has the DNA TGCAGTGCTAGATACAGGGGGGCCGGGGAGCTGTTTTTT. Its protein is CSARYRGAGELFF.

CDR3 in amino acids: CASSVRAGTSGANTGELFF. The CDR3 bases are TGTGCCAGCAGCGTACGGGCCGGGACTAGCGGGGCAAACACCGGGGAGCTGTTTTTT. The rearrangement links TRBV9 to TRBJ2-2, with 13 bases identical to TRBD2. Germline V gene data show CDR1 as SGDLS and CDR2 as YYNGEE. The length of the CDR3 is 19 residues. Trimming at V came to 1 base and at J to 2 bases, leaving 8 bases not matched to a gene.

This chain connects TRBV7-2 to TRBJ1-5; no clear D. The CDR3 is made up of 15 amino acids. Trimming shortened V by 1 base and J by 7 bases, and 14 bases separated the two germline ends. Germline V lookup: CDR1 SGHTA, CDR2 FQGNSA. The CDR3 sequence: CASSLEHVGSQPQHF. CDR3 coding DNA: TGTGCCAGCAGCTTAGAGCATGTCGGGAGCCAGCCCCAGCATTTT.

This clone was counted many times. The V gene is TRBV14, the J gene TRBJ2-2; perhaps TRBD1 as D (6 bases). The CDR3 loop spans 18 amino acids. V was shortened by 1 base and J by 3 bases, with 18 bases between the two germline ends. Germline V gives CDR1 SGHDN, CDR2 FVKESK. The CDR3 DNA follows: TGTGCCAGCAGCCAAGCCGCCCAGGGGCCCTGGTACACCGGGGAGCTGTTTTTT. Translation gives CASSQAAQGPWYTGELFF.

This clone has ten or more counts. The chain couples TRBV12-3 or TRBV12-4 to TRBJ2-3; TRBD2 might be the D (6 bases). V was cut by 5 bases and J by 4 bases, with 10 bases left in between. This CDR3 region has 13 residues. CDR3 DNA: TGTGCCAGCAGTCTCGGGAGTCCAGATACGCAGTATTTT. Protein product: CASSLGSPDTQYF.

CDR3 sequence: CASSLAREYGELFF. The CDR3 DNA follows: TGTGCCAGCAGCTTAGCTCGAGAGTACGGGGAGCTGTTTTTT. The V gene is TRBV11-1, the J gene TRBJ2-2; D remains ambiguous. Per the germline V gene, CDR1 is SGHAT and CDR2 is FQDESV (reference sequence). V was clipped by 0 bases and J by 7 bases, with 9 bases between them. The CDR3 covers 14 residues.

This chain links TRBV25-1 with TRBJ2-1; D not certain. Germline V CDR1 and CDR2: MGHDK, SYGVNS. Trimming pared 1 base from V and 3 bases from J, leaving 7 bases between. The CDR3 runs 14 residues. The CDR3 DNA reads TGTGCCAGCAGTGAATTTAGAAACTACAATGAGCAGTTCTTC. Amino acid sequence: CASSEFRNYNEQFF. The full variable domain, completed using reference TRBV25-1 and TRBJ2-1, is EADIYQTPRYLVIGTGKKITLECSQTMGHDKMYWYQQDPGMELHLIHYSYGVNSTEKGDLSSESTVSRIRTEHFPLTLESARPSHTSQYLCASSEFRNYNEQFFGPGTRLTVL.

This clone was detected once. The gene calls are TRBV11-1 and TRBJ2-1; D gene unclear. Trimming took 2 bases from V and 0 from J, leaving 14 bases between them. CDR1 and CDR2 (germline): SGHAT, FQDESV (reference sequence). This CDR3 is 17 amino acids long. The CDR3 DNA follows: TGTGCCAGCAGCTTATTCTCCTCCGTTGACTCCTACAATGAGCAGTTCTTC. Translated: CASSLFSSVDSYNEQFF.

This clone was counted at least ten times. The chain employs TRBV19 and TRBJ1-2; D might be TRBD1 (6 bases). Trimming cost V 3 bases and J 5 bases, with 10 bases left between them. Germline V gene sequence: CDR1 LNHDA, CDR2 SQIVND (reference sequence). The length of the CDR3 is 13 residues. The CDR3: CASSIQGIYGYTF. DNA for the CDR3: TGTGCCAGTAGTATTCAGGGGATATATGGCTACACCTTC.

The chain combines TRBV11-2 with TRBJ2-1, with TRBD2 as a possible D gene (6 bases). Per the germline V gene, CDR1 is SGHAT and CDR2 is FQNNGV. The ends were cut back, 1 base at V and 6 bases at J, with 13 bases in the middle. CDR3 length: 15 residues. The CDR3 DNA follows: TGTGCCAGCAGCTTAGTAATCTGGGGAGGCAATGAGCAGTTCTTC. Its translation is CASSLVIWGGNEQFF.

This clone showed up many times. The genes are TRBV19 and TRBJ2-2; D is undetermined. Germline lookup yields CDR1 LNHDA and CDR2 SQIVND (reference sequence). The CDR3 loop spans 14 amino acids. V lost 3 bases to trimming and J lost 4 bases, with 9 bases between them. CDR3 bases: TGTGCCAGTAGTATTAAGGCAATCACCGGGGAGCTGTTTTTT. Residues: CASSIKAITGELFF.

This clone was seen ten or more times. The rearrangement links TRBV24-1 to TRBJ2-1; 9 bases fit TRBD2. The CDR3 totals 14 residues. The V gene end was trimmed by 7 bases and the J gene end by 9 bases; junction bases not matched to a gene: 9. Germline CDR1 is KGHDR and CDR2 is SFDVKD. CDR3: CATSKTSGLSEQFF. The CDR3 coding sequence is TGTGCCACCAGCAAGACTAGCGGACTATCTGAGCAGTTCTTC.

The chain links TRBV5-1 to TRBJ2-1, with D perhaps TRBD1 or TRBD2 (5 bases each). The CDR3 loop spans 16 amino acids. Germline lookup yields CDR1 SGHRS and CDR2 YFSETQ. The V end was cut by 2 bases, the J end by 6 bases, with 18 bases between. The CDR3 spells CASSLEQVARSNEQFF. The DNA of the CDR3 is TGCGCCAGCAGCTTAGAACAGGTAGCGCGATCCAATGAGCAGTTCTTC.